The TCR beta chain under discussion was sequenced for a study of T cell clones after liver transplantation. Trimming cost V 4 bases and J 4 bases, with 7 bases left between them. CDR1 is MNHNS, CDR2 SASEGT, per germline. This CDR3 contains 12 residues. The repertoire was sequenced with immunoSEQ multiplex PCR; TCRdb's copy has only in-frame clones and lacks some. The sample shows approximately 71,000 clones, 80% to 95% of them seen only once. The material sequenced was CD4+ T cells from blood, taken about 25 months after liver transplant. The receptor's source is a human patient who received a liver transplant. Part of the T cells may come from the graft donor. V usage is TRBV6-1 and J usage is TRBJ1-1; D remains unclear. The CDR3 reads CASSVKVTEAFF. In DNA, the CDR3 is TGTGCCAGCAGTGTTAAGGTCACTGAAGCTTTCTTT.